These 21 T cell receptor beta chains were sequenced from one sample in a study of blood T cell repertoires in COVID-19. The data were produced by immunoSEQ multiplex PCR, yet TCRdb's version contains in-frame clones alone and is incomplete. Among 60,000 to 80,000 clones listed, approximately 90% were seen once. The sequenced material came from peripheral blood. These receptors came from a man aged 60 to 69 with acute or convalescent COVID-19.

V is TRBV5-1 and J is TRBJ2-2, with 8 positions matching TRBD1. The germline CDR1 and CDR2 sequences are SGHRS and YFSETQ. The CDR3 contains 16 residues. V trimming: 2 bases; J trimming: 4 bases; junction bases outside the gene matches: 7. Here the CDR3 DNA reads TGCGCCAGCAGCTTCGCAGGGGGCGCTGGCACCGGGGAGCTGTTTTTT. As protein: CASSFAGGAGTGELFF.

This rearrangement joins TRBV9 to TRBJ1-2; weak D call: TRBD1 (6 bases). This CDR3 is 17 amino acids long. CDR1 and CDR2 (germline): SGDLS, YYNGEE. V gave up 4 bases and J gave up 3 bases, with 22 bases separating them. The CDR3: CASSFRGAGVNDYGYTF. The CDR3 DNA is TGTGCCAGCAGCTTTCGAGGGGCAGGGGTGAATGACTATGGCTACACCTTC.

The CDR3 region is CASRYGSLFEQYF. CDR3 sequence (DNA): TGTGCCAGCAGGTACGGGAGCCTGTTCGAGCAGTACTTC. The rearrangement uses TRBV12-3 or TRBV12-4 and TRBJ2-7; the D gene is possibly TRBD2 (6 bases). CDR3 length: 13 amino acids. Trimming took 6 bases from V and 6 from J, leaving 15 bases between them.

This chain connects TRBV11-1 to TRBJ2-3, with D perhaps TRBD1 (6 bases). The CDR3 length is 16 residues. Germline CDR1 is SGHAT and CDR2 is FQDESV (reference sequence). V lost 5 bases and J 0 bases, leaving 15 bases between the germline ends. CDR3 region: CASSPTGHSSTDTQYF. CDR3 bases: TGTGCCAGCAGCCCGACAGGACACTCTAGCACAGATACGCAGTATTTT.

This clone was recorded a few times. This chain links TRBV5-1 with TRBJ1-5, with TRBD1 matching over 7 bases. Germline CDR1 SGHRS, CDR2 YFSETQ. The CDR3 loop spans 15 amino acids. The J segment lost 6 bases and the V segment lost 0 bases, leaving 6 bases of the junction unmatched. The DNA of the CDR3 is TGCGCCAGCAGCTTGGAGGGGGCGCAGGGTCAGCCCCAGCATTTT. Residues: CASSLEGAQGQPQHF.

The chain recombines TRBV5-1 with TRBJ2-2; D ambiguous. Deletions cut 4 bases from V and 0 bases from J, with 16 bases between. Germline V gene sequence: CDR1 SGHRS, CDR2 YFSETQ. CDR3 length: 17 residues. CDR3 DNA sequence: TGCGCCAGCAGCAAACGGGTGATGTTCGCGAACACCGGGGAGCTGTTTTTT. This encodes CASSKRVMFANTGELFF.

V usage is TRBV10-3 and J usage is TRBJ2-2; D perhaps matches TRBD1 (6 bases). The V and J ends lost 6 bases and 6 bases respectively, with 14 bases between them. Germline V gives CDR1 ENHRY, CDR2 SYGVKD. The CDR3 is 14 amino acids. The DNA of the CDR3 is TGTGCCATCAGCACTCCAAGGGGGTCCGGGGAGCTGTTTTTT. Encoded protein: CAISTPRGSGELFF.

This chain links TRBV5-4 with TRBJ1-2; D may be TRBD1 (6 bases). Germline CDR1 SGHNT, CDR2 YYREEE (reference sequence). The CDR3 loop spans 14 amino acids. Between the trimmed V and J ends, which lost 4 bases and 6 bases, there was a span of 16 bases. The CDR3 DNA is TGTGCCAGCAGCCGTTCCCCAGGGGAACATGGCTACACCTTC. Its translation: CASSRSPGEHGYTF.

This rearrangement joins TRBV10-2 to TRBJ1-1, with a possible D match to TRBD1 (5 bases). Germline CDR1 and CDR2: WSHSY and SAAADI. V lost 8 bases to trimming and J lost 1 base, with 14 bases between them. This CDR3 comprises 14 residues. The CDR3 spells CASSIQGQNTEAFF. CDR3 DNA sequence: TGCGCCAGCTCGATTCAGGGCCAGAACACTGAAGCTTTCTTT.

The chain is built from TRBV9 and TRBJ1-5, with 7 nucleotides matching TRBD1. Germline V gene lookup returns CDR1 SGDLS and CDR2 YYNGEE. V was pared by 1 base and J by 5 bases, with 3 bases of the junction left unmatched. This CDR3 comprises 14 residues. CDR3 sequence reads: CASSVTGAYQPQHF. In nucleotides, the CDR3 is TGTGCCAGCAGCGTAACAGGGGCCTATCAGCCCCAGCATTTT.

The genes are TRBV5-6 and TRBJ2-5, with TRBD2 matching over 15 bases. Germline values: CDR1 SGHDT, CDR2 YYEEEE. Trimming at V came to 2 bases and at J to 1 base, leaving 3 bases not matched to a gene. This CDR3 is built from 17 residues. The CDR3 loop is CASSFGLAGGAQETQYF. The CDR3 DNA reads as TGTGCCAGCAGCTTTGGACTAGCGGGAGGGGCCCAAGAGACCCAGTACTTC.

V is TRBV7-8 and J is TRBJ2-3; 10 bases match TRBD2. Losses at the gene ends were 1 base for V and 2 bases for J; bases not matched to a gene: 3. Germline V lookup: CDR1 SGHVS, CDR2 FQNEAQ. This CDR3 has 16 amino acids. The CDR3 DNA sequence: TGTGCCAGCAGCTTAGTTAGCGGGGGGTTCACAGATACGCAGTATTTT. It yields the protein CASSLVSGGFTDTQYF.

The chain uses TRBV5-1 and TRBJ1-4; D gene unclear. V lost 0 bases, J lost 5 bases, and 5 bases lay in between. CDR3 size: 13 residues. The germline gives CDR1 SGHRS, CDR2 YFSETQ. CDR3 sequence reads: CASSLAVNEKLFF. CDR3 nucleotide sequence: TGCGCCAGCAGCTTGGCCGTAAATGAAAAACTGTTTTTT.

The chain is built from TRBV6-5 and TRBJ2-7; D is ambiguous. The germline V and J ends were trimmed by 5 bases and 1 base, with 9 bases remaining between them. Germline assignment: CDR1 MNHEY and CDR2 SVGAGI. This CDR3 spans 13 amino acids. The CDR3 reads CASSRSPSYEQYF. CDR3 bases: TGTGCCAGCAGTCGTTCTCCGTCCTACGAGCAGTACTTC.

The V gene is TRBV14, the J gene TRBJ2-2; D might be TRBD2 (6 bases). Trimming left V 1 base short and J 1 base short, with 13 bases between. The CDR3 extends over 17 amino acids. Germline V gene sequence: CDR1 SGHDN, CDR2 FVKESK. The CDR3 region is CASSQVRRGKNTGELFF. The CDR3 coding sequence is TGTGCCAGCAGCCAAGTACGGAGGGGCAAGAACACCGGGGAGCTGTTTTTT.

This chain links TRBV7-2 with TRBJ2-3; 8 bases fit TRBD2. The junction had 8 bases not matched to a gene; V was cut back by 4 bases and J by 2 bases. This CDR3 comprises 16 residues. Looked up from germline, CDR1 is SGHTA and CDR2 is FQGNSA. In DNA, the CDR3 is TGTGCCAGCAGCTCCTCAGCGGGGGTACCCACAGATACGCAGTATTTT. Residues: CASSSSAGVPTDTQYF.

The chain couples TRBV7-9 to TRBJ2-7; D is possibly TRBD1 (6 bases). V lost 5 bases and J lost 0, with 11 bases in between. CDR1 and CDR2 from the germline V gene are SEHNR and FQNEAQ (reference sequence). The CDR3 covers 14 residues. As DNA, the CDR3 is TGTGCCAGCAGCCTCACAGGGAGCTCCTACGAGCAGTACTTC. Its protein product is CASSLTGSSYEQYF.

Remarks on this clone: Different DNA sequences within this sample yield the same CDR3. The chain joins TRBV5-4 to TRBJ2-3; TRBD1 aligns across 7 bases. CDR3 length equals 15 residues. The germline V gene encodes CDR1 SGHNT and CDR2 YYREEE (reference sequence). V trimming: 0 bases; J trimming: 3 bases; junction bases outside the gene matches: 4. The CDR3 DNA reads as TGTGCCAGCAGCTTGGACAGGGGAATGACAGATACGCAGTATTTT. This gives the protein CASSLDRGMTDTQYF.

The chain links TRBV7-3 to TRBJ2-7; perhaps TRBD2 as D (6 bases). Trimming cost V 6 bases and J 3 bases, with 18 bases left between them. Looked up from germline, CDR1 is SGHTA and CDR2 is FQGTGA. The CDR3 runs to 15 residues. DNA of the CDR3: TGTGCCAGCAGGAAGTTTGGAGGGGAAGGCTACGAGCAGTACTTC. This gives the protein CASRKFGGEGYEQYF. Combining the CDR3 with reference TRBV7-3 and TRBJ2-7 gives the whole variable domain GAGVSQTPSNKVTEKGKYVELRCDPISGHTALYWYRQSLGQGPEFLIYFQGTGAADDSGLPNDRFFAVRPEGSVSTLKIQRTERGDSAVYLCASRKFGGEGYEQYFGPGTRLTVT.

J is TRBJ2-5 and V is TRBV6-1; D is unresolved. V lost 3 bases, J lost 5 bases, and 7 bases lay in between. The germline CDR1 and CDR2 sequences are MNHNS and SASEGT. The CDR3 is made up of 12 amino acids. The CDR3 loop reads CASSDIIETQYF. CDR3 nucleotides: TGTGCCAGCAGTGATATTATTGAGACCCAGTACTTC.

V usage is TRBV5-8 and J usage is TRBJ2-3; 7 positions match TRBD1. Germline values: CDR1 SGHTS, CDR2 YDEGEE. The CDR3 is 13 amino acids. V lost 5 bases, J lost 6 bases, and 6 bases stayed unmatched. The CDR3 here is CASSTGVLDTQYF. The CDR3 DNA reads TGTGCCAGCAGTACAGGGGTTTTGGATACGCAGTATTTT.